The present T cell receptor (beta chain) was sequenced within a study of blood T cell repertoires in COVID-19. Study overall: The study drew acute and convalescent COVID-19 samples from the United States, Italy and Spain. In each case, the material was cDNA or gDNA derived from T cells, B-cell-depleted T cells, or PBMCs.

Original analysis: Amplification with reference gene primers provided the estimates of nucleated cell counts. Clones were read by immunoSEQ multiplex PCR, and TCRdb kept only the in-frame ones, dropping some. D and trimming come from the DNA, and the V and J calls and clone size come from that table. The data show a few hundred thousand clones, with approximately 84% seen just once and about 3% held by the top ten. CDR3 length: 12 residues. Germline V gene data show CDR1 as GTSNPN and CDR2 as SVGIG (reference sequence). Between the trimmed V and J ends, which lost 0 bases and 6 bases, there was a span of 9 bases.

This TCR came from a woman between 25 and 40 years old who had recovered from COVID-19. The J gene is TRBJ2-7, the V gene TRBV30; D may be TRBD1 (5 bases). Sequencing was performed on peripheral blood. This CDR3 reads CAWSVQVFEQYF. The CDR3, as DNA: TGTGCCTGGAGTGTACAGGTGTTCGAGCAGTACTTC.